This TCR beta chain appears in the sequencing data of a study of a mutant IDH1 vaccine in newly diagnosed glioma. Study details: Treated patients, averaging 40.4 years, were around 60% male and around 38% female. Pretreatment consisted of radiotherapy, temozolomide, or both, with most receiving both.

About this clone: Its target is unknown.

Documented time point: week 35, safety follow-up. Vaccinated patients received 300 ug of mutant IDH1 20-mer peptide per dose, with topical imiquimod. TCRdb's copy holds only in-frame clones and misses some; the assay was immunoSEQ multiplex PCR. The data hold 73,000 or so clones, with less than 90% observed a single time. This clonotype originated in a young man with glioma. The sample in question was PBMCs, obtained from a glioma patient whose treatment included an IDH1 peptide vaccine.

The CDR3: CASSLDVWGRTYEQYF. CDR3 nucleotide sequence: TGTGCCAGCAGCTTGGATGTCTGGGGCCGGACCTACGAGCAGTACTTC. The chain employs TRBV5-8 and TRBJ2-7; maybe TRBD1 (5 bases). Germline assignment: CDR1 SGHTS and CDR2 YDEGEE. The V and J ends lost 0 bases and 2 bases respectively, with 15 bases between them. The CDR3 loop spans 16 amino acids.